The sequence of this T cell receptor (beta chain) was determined in a study of OX40 agonist ivuxolimab in advanced cancers. Repertoires were generated with immunoSEQ multiplex PCR, while TCRdb's copy carries only in-frame clones and drops some. Of approximately 70,000 clones in the sample, about 82% were seen once. The CDR3 covers 14 residues. Germline loops: CDR1 MNHNS, CDR2 SASEGT. Trimming at V came to 6 bases and at J to 5 bases, leaving 10 bases not matched to a gene. The material sequenced was CD4+ or CD8+ T cells sorted from blood, taken in a trial of the OX40 agonist ivuxolimab. The chain links TRBV6-1 to TRBJ2-7; 7 nucleotides match TRBD1. The clonotype comes from an adult with an advanced solid tumor such as melanoma, head and neck, liver or kidney cancer. CDR3 nucleotide sequence: TGTGCCAGCAGCCCGCTGGAACAGGGGAACGAGCAGTACTTC. This translates into CASSPLEQGNEQYF.